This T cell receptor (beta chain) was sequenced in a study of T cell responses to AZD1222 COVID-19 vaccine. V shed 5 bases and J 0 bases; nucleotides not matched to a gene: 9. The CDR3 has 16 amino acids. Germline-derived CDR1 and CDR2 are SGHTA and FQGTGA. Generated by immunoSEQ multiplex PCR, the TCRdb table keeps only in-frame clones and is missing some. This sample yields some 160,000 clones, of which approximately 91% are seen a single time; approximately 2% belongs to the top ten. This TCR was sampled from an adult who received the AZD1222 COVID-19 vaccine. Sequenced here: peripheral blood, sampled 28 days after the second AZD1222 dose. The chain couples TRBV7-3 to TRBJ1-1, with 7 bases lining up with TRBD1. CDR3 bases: TGTGCCAGCAGCGAAAGACTGGACAGGTTGAACACTGAAGCTTTCTTT. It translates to CASSERLDRLNTEAFF.